A selection of T cell receptor beta chains follows, all from one sample in a study of blood T cell repertoires in COVID-19. Assay: immunoSEQ multiplex PCR; the TCRdb copy retains only in-frame clones and omits some. This sample has roughly 50,000 clones, with roughly 85% found just once. Material for sequencing was peripheral blood. The receptors stem from a woman aged 80 or over with acute or convalescent COVID-19. Both conserved end residues are part of each CDR3. D genes are given only for firm matches. Not all rows give a size; the values are once, few, many and, for expanded clones, a class.

d_call,v_call,j_call,clone_size,cdr3_nt,cdr3_aa
.,TRBV24-1,TRBJ2-5,.,TGTGCCACCACGGGCCAAGAGACCCAGTACTTC,CATTGQETQYF
TRBD1,TRBV4-2,TRBJ1-6,.,TGTGCCAGCAGCCTACAGGGGAACAATTCACCCCTCCACTTT,CASSLQGNNSPLHF
.,TRBV4-1,TRBJ2-7,.,TGCGCCAGCAGCCAAGATGCAGGTTACGAGCAGTACTTC,CASSQDAGYEQYF
.,TRBV11-2,TRBJ1-4,.,TGTGCCAGCAGCTTATTCGGACAGACAACTAATGAAAAACTGTTTTTT,CASSLFGQTTNEKLFF
.,TRBV5-5,TRBJ2-7,.,TGTGCCAGCAGCTTGGCGCCAGATCCCTTCTACGAGCAGTACTTC,CASSLAPDPFYEQYF
TRBD1,TRBV6-4,TRBJ1-5,.,TGTGCCAGCAGTGACGGACAGGGCAATCAGCCCCAGCATTTT,CASSDGQGNQPQHF
.,TRBV7-9,TRBJ1-1,.,TGTGCCAGCAGCTTACGTAATTTCGGGCGCGGGAACCCTGAAGCTTTCTTT,CASSLRNFGRGNPEAFF
TRBD2,TRBV7-2,TRBJ2-2,.,TGTGCCAGCAGCTTATTAGCGGGGGGGAACACCGGGGAGCTGTTTTTT,CASSLLAGGNTGELFF
.,TRBV4-1,TRBJ2-7,few,TGCGCCAGCAGCCTCGATAGCGGAAACTACGAGCAGTACTTC,CASSLDSGNYEQYF
TRBD1,TRBV10-3,TRBJ1-2,.,TGTGCCACCAGAGGGGACAGAAGCTATGGCTACACCTTC,CATRGDRSYGYTF
TRBD1,TRBV6-5,TRBJ1-4,.,TGTGCCAGCAGCCCGACAGGGGGCGGTGAAAAACTGTTTTTT,CASSPTGGGEKLFF
.,TRBV5-4,TRBJ2-1,.,TGTGCCAGCAGCTTGGCCAATCAGATCCGCGAGCAGTTCTTC,CASSLANQIREQFF
TRBD2,TRBV6-1,TRBJ2-1,.,TGTGCCAGCAGTGAACGGCTAGCGGGGGGGCTGGGGAGGAATGAGCAGTTCTTC,CASSERLAGGLGRNEQFF
.,TRBV4-1,TRBJ2-5,.,TGCGCCAGCAGCCAAGAAACCCTCGGGGAGACCCAGTACTTC,CASSQETLGETQYF
.,TRBV12-3/TRBV12-4,TRBJ1-1,.,TGTGCCAGCAGTACCCTGGCGAACACTGAAGCTTTCTTT,CASSTLANTEAFF
TRBD2,TRBV5-1,TRBJ2-2,.,TGCGCCAGCATCCAAACCTCTGGGACTAGCGCCGGGGAGCTGTTTTTT,CASIQTSGTSAGELFF
TRBD1,TRBV19,TRBJ2-2,.,TGTGCCAGTAGTCCGGGACAGGGGGAATCCGGGGAGCTGTTTTTT,CASSPGQGESGELFF
TRBD1,TRBV12-3/TRBV12-4,TRBJ2-5,.,TGTGCCAGCAGTCCTTACAGGGGACAGACCCAGTACTTC,CASSPYRGQTQYF
TRBD1,TRBV18,TRBJ2-7,.,TGTGCCAGCTCTCTCGGGACAGGAGGCTACGAGCAGTACTTC,CASSLGTGGYEQYF